This T cell receptor beta chain is from a study of early T cells in non-severe SARS-CoV-2 infection. Individual cDNA molecules were tagged with unique molecular identifiers. Using its own MiXCR run on the 5' RACE reads, TCRdb lists one record per CDR3 protein. The sample lists some 50,000 distinct CDR3 sequences; 8.5% to 10% were seen once. Germline CDR1 reads WNHNN; CDR2 reads SYGVQD (reference sequence). The V gene lost 0 bases and the J gene lost 0 bases, with 11 bases spanning the gap. The CDR3 is 16 residues long. The sequencing used whole blood, collected at baseline. The TCR was taken from an adult who was a healthcare worker with PCR-confirmed SARS-CoV-2 infection or an uninfected control (not recorded which). The V gene is TRBV10-1, the J gene TRBJ1-1, with D hard to call. The CDR3 region is CASSESGISMNTEAFF. The CDR3 DNA reads TGCGCCAGCAGTGAGTCAGGGATATCGATGAACACTGAAGCTTTCTTT.